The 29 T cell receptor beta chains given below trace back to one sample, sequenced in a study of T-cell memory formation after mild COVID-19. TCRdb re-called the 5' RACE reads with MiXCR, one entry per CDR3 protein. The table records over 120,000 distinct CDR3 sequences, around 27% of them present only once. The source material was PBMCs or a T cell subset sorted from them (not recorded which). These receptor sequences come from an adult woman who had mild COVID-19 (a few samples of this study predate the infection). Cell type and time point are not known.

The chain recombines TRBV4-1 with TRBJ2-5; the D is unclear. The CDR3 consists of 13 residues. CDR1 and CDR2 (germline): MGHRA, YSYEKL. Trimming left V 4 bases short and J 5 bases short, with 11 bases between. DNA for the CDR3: TGCGCCAGCAGCCCGGTTGGTGGGGAGACCCAGTACTTC. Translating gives CASSPVGGETQYF.

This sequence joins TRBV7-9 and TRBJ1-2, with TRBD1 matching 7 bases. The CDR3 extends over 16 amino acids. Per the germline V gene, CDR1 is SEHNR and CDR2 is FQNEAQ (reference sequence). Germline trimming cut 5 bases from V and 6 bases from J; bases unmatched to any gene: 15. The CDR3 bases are TGTGCCAGCAGCCCAGCCTATACACAGGGGATAGATGGCTACACCTTC. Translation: CASSPAYTQGIDGYTF.

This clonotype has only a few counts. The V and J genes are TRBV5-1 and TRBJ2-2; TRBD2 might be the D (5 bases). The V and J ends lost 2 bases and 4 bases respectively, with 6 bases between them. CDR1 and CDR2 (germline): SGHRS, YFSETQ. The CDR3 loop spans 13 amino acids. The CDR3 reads CASSFSVTGELFF. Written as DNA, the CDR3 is TGCGCCAGCAGCTTTAGCGTCACCGGGGAGCTGTTTTTT.

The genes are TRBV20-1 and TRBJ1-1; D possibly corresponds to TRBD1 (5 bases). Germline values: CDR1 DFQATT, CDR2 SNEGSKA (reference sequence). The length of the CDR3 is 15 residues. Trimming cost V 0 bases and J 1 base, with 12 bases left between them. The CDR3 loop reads CSARDRGGSNTEAFF. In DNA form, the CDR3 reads TGCAGTGCTAGAGATCGGGGGGGATCGAACACTGAAGCTTTCTTT.

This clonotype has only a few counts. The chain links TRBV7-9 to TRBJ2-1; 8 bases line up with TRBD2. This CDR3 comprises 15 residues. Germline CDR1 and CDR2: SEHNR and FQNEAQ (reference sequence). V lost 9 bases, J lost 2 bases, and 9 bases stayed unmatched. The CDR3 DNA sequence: TGTGCCAGTCGTGGAGCGGGAGCCACCTACAATGAGCAGTTCTTC. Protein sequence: CASRGAGATYNEQFF. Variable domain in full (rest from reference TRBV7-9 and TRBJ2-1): DTGVSQNPRHKITKRGQNVTFRCDPISEHNRLYWYRQTLGQGPEFLTYFQNEAQLEKSRLLSDRFSAERPKGSFSTLEIQRTEQGDSAMYLCASRGAGATYNEQFFGPGTRLTVL.

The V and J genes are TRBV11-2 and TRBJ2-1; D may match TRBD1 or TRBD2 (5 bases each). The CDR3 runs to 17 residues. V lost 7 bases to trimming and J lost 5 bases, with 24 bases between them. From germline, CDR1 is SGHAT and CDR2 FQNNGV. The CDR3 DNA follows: TGTGCCAGCACCCAAGGGGTTTACAAGAGGGTTGACAATGAGCAGTTCTTC. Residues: CASTQGVYKRVDNEQFF.

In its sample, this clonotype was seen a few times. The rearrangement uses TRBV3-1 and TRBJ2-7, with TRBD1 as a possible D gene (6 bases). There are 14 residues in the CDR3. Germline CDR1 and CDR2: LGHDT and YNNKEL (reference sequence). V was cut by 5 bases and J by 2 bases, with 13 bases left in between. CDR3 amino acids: CASSKSDRAYEQYF. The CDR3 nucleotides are TGTGCCAGCAGCAAATCGGACAGAGCCTACGAGCAGTACTTC.

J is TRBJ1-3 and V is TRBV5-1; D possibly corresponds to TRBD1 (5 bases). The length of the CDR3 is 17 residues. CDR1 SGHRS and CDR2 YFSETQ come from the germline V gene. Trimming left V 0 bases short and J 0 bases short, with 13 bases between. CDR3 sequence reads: CASSLDGALASGNTIYF. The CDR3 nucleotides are TGCGCCAGCAGCTTGGACGGGGCATTGGCCTCTGGAAACACCATATATTTT.

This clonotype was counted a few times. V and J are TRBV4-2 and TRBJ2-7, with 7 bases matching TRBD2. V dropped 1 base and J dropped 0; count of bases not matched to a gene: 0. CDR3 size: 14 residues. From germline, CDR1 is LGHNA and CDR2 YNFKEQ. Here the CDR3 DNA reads TGTGCCAGCAGCCAAGGCGGGGGCTCCTACGAGCAGTACTTC. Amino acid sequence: CASSQGGGSYEQYF.

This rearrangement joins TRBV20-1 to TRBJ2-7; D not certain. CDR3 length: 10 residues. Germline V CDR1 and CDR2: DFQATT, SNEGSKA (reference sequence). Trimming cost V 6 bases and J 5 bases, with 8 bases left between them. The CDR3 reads CSARGHEQYF. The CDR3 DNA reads TGCAGTGCCCGCGGACACGAGCAGTACTTC.

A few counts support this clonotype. The DNA of the CDR3 is TGTGCCAGCAGTTTATCGTGGTTGCGGGCCAAAAACATTCAGTACTTC. Its protein is CASSLSWLRAKNIQYF. J is TRBJ2-4 and V is TRBV12-3 or TRBV12-4; D call uncertain. This CDR3 spans 16 amino acids. Trimming took 2 bases from V and 1 from J, leaving 12 bases between them.

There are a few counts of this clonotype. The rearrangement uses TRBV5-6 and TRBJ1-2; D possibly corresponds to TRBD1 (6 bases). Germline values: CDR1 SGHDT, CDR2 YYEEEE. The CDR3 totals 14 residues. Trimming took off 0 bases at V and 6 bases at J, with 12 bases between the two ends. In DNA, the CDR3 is TGTGCCAGCAGCTTGGGGTCGGGGGGCCATGGCTACACCTTC. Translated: CASSLGSGGHGYTF.

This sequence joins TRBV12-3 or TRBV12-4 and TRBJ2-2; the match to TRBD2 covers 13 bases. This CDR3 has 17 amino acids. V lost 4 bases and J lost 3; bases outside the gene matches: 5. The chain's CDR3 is CASSSLAGGPHTGELFF. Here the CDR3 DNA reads TGTGCCAGCAGTTCACTAGCGGGAGGGCCTCACACCGGGGAGCTGTTTTTT.

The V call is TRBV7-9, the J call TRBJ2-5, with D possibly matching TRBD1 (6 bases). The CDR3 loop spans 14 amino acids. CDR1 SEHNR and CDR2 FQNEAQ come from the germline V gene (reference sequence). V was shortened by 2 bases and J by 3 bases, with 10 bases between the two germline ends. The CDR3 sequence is CASSLTAGEETQYF. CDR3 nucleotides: TGTGCCAGCAGCTTAACGGCAGGGGAAGAGACCCAGTACTTC.

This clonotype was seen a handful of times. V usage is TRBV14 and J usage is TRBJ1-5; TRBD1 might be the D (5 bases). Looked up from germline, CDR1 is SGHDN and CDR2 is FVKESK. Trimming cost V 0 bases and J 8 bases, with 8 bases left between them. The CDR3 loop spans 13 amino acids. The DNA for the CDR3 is TGTGCCAGCAGCCAAGATGGGGGTGAGCCCCAGCATTTT. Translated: CASSQDGGEPQHF.

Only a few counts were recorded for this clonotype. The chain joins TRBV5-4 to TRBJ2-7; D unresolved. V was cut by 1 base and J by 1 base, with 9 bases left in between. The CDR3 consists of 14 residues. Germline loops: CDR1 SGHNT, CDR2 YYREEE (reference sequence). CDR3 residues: CASSLTVESYEQYF. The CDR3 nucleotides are TGTGCCAGCAGCTTGACGGTTGAGTCCTACGAGCAGTACTTC.

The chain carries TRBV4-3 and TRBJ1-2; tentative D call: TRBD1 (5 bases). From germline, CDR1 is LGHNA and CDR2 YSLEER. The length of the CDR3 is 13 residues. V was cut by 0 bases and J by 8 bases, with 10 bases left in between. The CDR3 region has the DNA TGCGCCAGCAGCCAAGACCAGGGTGGGGGCTACACCTTC. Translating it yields CASSQDQGGGYTF.

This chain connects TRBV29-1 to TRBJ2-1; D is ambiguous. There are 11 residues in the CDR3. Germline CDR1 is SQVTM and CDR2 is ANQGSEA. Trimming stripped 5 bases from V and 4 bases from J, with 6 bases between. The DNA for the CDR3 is TGCAGCGTTTCTTCTTACAATGAGCAGTTCTTC. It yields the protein CSVSSYNEQFF.

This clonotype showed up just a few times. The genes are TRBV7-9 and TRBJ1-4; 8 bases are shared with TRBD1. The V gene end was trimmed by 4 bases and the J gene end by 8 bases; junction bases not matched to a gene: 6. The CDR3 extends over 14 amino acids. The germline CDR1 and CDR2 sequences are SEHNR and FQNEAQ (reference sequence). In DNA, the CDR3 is TGTGCCAGCAGCTCCCGGACAGGGCGGGAAAAACTGTTTTTT. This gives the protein CASSSRTGREKLFF.

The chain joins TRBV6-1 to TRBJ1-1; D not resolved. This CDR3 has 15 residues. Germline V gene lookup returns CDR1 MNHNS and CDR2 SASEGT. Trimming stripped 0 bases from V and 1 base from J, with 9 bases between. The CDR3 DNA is TGTGCCAGCAGTGAAGCGAAGCTCTCGAACACTGAAGCTTTCTTT. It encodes CASSEAKLSNTEAFF.

The CDR3 sequence is CSVILAGRETQYF. The DNA of the CDR3 is TGCAGCGTCATACTAGCGGGGAGGGAGACCCAGTACTTC. The J gene is TRBJ2-5, the V gene TRBV29-1; 10 bases line up with TRBD2. Trimming at V came to 6 bases and at J to 5 bases, leaving 6 bases not matched to a gene. The CDR3 consists of 13 residues. The V gene's germline CDR1 is SQVTM and CDR2 ANQGSEA.

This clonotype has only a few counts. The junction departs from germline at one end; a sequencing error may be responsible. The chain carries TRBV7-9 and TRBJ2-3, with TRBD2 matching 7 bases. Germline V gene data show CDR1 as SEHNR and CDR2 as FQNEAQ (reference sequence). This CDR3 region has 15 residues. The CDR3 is CASTLNGGSADTQYF. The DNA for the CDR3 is TGTGCCAGCACCTTAAATGGCGGGAGCGCAGATACGCAGTATTTT.

DNA for the CDR3: TGCGCCAGCAGCTTGGCGAGGAACAGGGTAAACACCGGGGAGCTGTTTTTT. Residues: CASSLARNRVNTGELFF. The rearrangement joins TRBV5-1 to TRBJ2-2; TRBD1 might be the D (6 bases). The germline V gene has CDR1 SGHRS and CDR2 YFSETQ. The CDR3 covers 17 residues. Trimming stripped 0 bases from V and 2 bases from J, with 14 bases between.

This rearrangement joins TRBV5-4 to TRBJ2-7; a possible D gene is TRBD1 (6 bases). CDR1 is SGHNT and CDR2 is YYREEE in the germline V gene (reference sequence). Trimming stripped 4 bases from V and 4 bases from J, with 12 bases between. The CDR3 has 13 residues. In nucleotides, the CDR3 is TGTGCCAGCAGCAGATTTACAGGGTACGAGCAGTACTTC. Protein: CASSRFTGYEQYF.

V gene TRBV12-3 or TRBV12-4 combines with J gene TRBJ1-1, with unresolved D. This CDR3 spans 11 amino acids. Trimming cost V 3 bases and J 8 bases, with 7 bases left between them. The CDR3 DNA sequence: TGTGCCAGCAGTTTCAGAAGCGAAGCTTTCTTT. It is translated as CASSFRSEAFF.

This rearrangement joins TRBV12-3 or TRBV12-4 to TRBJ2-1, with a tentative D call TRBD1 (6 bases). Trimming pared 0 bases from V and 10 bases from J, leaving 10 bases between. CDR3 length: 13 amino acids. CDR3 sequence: CASSLAPGTEQFF. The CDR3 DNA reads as TGTGCCAGCAGTTTAGCGCCTGGGACAGAGCAGTTCTTC.

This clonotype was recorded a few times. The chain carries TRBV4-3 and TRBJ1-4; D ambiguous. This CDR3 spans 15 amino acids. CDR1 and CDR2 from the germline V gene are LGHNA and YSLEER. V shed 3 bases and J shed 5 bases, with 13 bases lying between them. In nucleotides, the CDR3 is TGCGCCAGCAGCCAGGAATGGGAGACGAATGAAAAACTGTTTTTT. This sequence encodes CASSQEWETNEKLFF.

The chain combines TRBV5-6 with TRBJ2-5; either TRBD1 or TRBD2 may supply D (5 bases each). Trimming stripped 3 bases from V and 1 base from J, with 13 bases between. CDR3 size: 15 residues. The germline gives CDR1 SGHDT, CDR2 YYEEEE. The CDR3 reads CASSSNPGPQETQYF. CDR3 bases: TGTGCCAGCAGCTCCAATCCGGGACCCCAAGAGACCCAGTACTTC. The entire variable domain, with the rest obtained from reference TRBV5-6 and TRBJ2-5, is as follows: DAGVTQSPTHLIKTRGQQVTLRCSPKSGHDTVSWYQQALGQGPQFIFQYYEEEERQRGNFPDRFSGHQFPNYSSELNVNALLLGDSALYLCASSSNPGPQETQYFGPGTRLLVL.

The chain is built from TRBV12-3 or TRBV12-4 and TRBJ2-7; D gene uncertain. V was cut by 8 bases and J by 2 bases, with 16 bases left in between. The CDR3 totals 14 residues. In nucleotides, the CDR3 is TGTGCCAGCGCGACCGAGGAGCGAGCCTACGAGCAGTACTTC. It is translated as CASATEERAYEQYF.